This TCR beta chain is drawn from a study of shared clonotypes between healthy human individuals (TCRdb year 2020). For the wider study: A few men and two women, aged 18 to 49 years, made up the cohort. Per donor, three plates each were used for CD4 naive and CD4 memory, two for CD8 naive, and one for CD8 memory. To estimate repertoire size and how much clonotype sharing occurs between individuals, the study deeply sequenced the blood TCR repertoires of five healthy adults. Different laboratories and diverse techniques were used to prepare libraries and sequence TCR repertoires, to increase sequencing depth and limit assay-specific biases. Between about 0.8 and 9 billion PBMCs per donor were obtained by leukapheresis.

Via the germline V gene, CDR1 is SGHRS and CDR2 YFSETQ. Including the terminal cysteine and phenylalanine, the CDR3 comprises 13 residues. Solely the CDR3 DNA is kept, with 39 bases framed from the first base. At the junction V is shortened by 2 bases and J by 5 bases, with 10 bases in between. Points on this clone: No cognate antigen has been identified for it. It has no much larger one-base neighbor in the sample; base qualities were not kept.

The paper as a whole reports these results and caveats: Only blood was sampled, and tissue TCR repertoires likely differ from those in blood. Compared with non-shared clonotypes, clonotypes shared by all four sorted-subset donors had higher generation probabilities. Even with the large sequencing depth, rarefaction of the sorted-subset datasets indicated that sequencing was incomplete. The genetic and exposure-history diversity represented was limited by the small number of donors. Sharing across a few donors was observed for about 5% of naive CD4, 3% to 3.5% of naive CD8, roughly 2.4% of memory CD4, and roughly 0.4% of memory CD8 clonotypes. Based on pairwise subsampling, the degree of clonotype sharing among donors was expected to be affected by sequencing depth. Naive subsets generally had larger estimated clonotype richness than memory subsets.

TCR CDR3 regions were amplified from genomic DNA by multiplex PCR using the deep immunoSEQ assay. Genomic DNA extracted from each cell subset was distributed evenly over all wells of several immunoSEQ 96-well plates, and each plate served as one replicate. Each replicate PCR for sorted subsets received about 200 ng genomic DNA, equal to about 30,000 T cell genomes. The purified libraries were quantified using a Qubit 3.0 fluorometer, sized with a Bioanalyzer 2100, and then quantified again using the KAPA Library Quantification kit. Every immunoSEQ 96-well plate was sequenced on a separate single-read 150-cycle Illumina NextSeq 550 flow cell. The paper's processing steps were these. The immunoSEQ output contained only junctional sequences without quality scores, so filtering could not match that applied to full-length reads. Sequences were annotated with PyIR, a Python wrapper for IgBLAST v1.9, using IMGT germline references to assign V/J genes and CDR3. Reads were removed for weak V/J assignments (E-value above 1e-6), missing CDR3, stop codons, out-of-frame junctions, or ambiguous translated residues. V3J clonotypes were defined as sequences sharing the same inferred V gene, J gene, and CDR3 amino acid sequence. Percentage overlap between repertoires was calculated by dividing the number of shared unique clonotypes by the size of the smaller repertoire. Richness of each repertoire was evaluated using RTK rarefaction, the Chao1 estimator, and Recon v2.1 estimates of unobserved clonotypes. OLGA was used to compute generation probabilities for all TCRbeta clonotypes that the gDNA method yielded from a few donors. TCRdb took over this immuneACCESS table, retaining in-frame rearrangements with V and J assigned. Such tables are incomplete; in checked studies, under half of the missing clones stem from an unresolved V gene, and the remainder is unexplained. V and J calls and clone size are copied from that table; D and trimming were computed from the DNA. This sample has millions of clones in its table, and around 94% of those were observed once. The ten most abundant clones make up more than 0.12% of the sample.

Donors were healthy HIV-negative adults with no recently reported acute infections or vaccinations. All donors were Caucasian adults living in Nashville, Tennessee, USA. CD4+ T cells were enriched by magnetic negative selection; naive cells were then positively selected on CD45RA, and the negative fraction formed the memory subset. After blood collection by leukapheresis, PBMCs were isolated using Ficoll-Histopaque density gradient centrifugation and then cryopreserved in the vapor phase of liquid nitrogen. Purity and quantity of every magnetically sorted T cell population were checked by analytical flow cytometry. Each sorted fraction had its genomic DNA isolated and then quantified by UV absorbance on a Nanodrop 2000c.

Sequences were obtained from naive CD4+ T cells sorted from blood. According to the study, the label for this sample's cell subset or site signals: CD45RA+ positively selected. The sequence links TRBV5-1 to TRBJ1-1; the D gene assignment is ambiguous. This clonotype was sampled from a man younger than 30 in good health. The sequence in DNA is TGCGCCAGCAGCTTCGACGGGAAAACTGAAGCTTTCTTT. Its translation reads: CASSFDGKTEAFF.